This section outlines one T cell receptor beta chain sequence together with its context. This record belongs to a study of T cells in tuberculosis. The assay was immunoSEQ multiplex PCR, and TCRdb's table has in-frame clones only and misses some. This table holds about 43,000 clones, about 95% found once. The germline CDR1 and CDR2 sequences are SGHVS and FNYEAQ. This CDR3 spans 14 amino acids. Trimming left V 2 bases short and J 6 bases short, with 12 bases between. This receptor was taken from a donor aged 10-35 years with latent tuberculosis or without tuberculosis infection. Some clones in this sample may be carry-over from other donors' samples. This rearrangement joins TRBV7-6 to TRBJ2-3, with a tentative D call TRBD2 (6 bases). Sequencing input: PBMCs. In DNA form, the CDR3 reads TGTGCCAGCAGCTTAACCAGGGAGGTTGATACGCAGTATTTT. Translating it yields CASSLTREVDTQYF.